Each of the 30 T cell receptor beta chains below was sequenced from the same sample in a study of shared clonotypes between healthy human individuals. The data were produced by immunoSEQ multiplex PCR, yet TCRdb's version contains in-frame clones alone and is incomplete. The table records fewer than 650,000 clones, over 65% of them present only once. Material for sequencing was PBMCs. The source is a woman aged 40 to 55 in good health. Some clones in this sample may be carry-over from other donors' samples.

The rearrangement links TRBV9 to TRBJ2-7, with a possible D match to TRBD1 (6 bases). Per germline, CDR1 SGDLS and CDR2 YYNGEE. Trimming removed 0 bases from V and 7 bases from J, with 14 bases in between. The CDR3 has 14 amino acids. The CDR3 sequence: CASSVGGRGEEQYF. The CDR3 bases are TGTGCCAGCAGCGTAGGAGGCAGGGGAGAAGAGCAGTACTTC.

The genes are TRBV5-1 and TRBJ2-1; D remains unclear. V lost 4 bases and J 4 bases, leaving 9 bases between the germline ends. From germline, CDR1 is SGHRS and CDR2 YFSETQ. The CDR3 spans 13 residues. The CDR3 region is CASSPPPYNEQFF. The CDR3 region has the DNA TGCGCCAGCAGCCCTCCGCCGTACAATGAGCAGTTCTTC.

The chain combines TRBV5-4 with TRBJ2-5, with 7 bases fitting TRBD1. CDR1 is SGHNT and CDR2 is YYREEE in the germline V gene (reference sequence). V lost 3 bases and J lost 1; bases outside the gene matches: 6. The CDR3 has 15 residues. CDR3 sequence: CASSSTGLGQETQYF. In DNA form, the CDR3 reads TGTGCCAGCAGCTCGACAGGGTTAGGCCAAGAGACCCAGTACTTC. The variable domain in full, completed from reference TRBV5-4 and TRBJ2-5, reads ETGVTQSPTHLIKTRGQQVTLRCSSQSGHNTVSWYQQALGQGPQFIFQYYREEENGRGNFPPRFSGLQFPNYSSELNVNALELDDSALYLCASSSTGLGQETQYFGPGTRLLVL.

This clone was recorded a few times. The chain has TRBV9 and TRBJ2-7; possibly TRBD1 for D (5 bases). This CDR3 spans 14 amino acids. Between the trimmed V and J ends, which lost 4 bases and 4 bases, there was a span of 15 bases. Germline values: CDR1 SGDLS, CDR2 YYNGEE. The CDR3 loop reads CASSPTGRLYEQYF. CDR3 DNA: TGTGCCAGCAGCCCCACAGGACGGTTGTACGAGCAGTACTTC.

This sequence joins TRBV18 and TRBJ2-7, with 7 bases fitting TRBD1. This CDR3 contains 15 residues. Trimming took 2 bases from V and 2 from J; bases not matched to a gene: 6. The V gene's germline CDR1 is KGHSH and CDR2 LQKENI. CDR3 sequence: CASSPGDRATYEQYF. The CDR3 DNA reads as TGTGCCAGCTCACCAGGCGACAGGGCCACCTACGAGCAGTACTTC.

This chain links TRBV11-2 with TRBJ2-5; possible D gene TRBD2, 5 bases. Germline V gives CDR1 SGHAT, CDR2 FQNNGV. Trimming shortened V by 5 bases and J by 5 bases, and 6 bases separated the two germline ends. This CDR3 has 11 residues. The CDR3 region is CASSRRETQYF. CDR3 bases: TGTGCCAGCAGCCGGAGGGAGACCCAGTACTTC.

The gene calls are TRBV7-2 and TRBJ2-7; 10 nucleotides match TRBD2. CDR1 SGHTA and CDR2 FQGNSA come from the germline V gene. The CDR3 sequence is 16 residues long. V shed 1 base and J 2 bases; nucleotides not matched to a gene: 5. The DNA for the CDR3 is TGTGCCAGCAGCTTAGGGGCTGGACTAGCGGCCTACGAGCAGTACTTC. Protein product: CASSLGAGLAAYEQYF. Drawing the rest from reference TRBV7-2 and TRBJ2-7, the complete variable domain is GAGVSQSPSNKVTEKGKDVELRCDPISGHTALYWYRQSLGQGLEFLIYFQGNSAPDKSGLPSDRFSAERTGGSVSTLTIQRTQQEDSAVYLCASSLGAGLAAYEQYFGPGTRLTVT.

The chain is built from TRBV6-4 and TRBJ2-1; a possible D gene is TRBD2 (5 bases). The germline V gene encodes CDR1 MRHNA and CDR2 SNTAGT. The CDR3 is 14 residues long. The V end was cut by 4 bases, the J end by 4 bases, with 11 bases between. The CDR3: CASSGGSEYNEQFF. The CDR3 bases are TGTGCCAGCAGTGGAGGTAGCGAGTACAATGAGCAGTTCTTC.

This rearrangement joins TRBV28 to TRBJ2-2; 11 bases are a match to TRBD2. Per the germline V gene, CDR1 is MDHEN and CDR2 is SYDVKM. J gave up 7 bases and V 6 bases, and 4 bases lay outside the gene matches. The CDR3 runs 14 residues. CDR3 amino acids: CASRLAGEVGELFF. The CDR3 DNA sequence: TGTGCCAGCAGACTAGCGGGAGAGGTCGGGGAGCTGTTTTTT.

The rearrangement uses TRBV2 and TRBJ2-5; D gene uncertain. This CDR3 contains 12 residues. Germline CDR1 is SNHLY and CDR2 is FYNNEI. V lost 7 bases, J lost 5 bases, and 11 bases lay in between. The CDR3 is CASMGNEETQYF. CDR3 nucleotide sequence: TGTGCCAGCATGGGGAACGAGGAGACCCAGTACTTC. The full variable domain, completed using reference TRBV2 and TRBJ2-5, is EPEVTQTPSHQVTQMGQEVILRCVPISNHLYFYWYRQILGQKVEFLVSFYNNEISEKSEIFDDQFSVERPDGSNFTLKIRSTKLEDSAMYFCASMGNEETQYFGPGTRLLVL.

This clone was detected only a few times. This chain links TRBV4-2 with TRBJ2-1; 11 positions match TRBD2. Trimming removed 6 bases from V and 6 bases from J; junction bases left unmatched: 10. This CDR3 contains 16 residues. Germline V lookup: CDR1 LGHNA, CDR2 YNFKEQ. CDR3 bases: TGTGCCAGCAGAGTTGCCAAGACTAGCGGGATCAATGAGCAGTTCTTC. Its protein is CASRVAKTSGINEQFF.

This clone came up once. The CDR3 spells CASSLSGQFQETQYF. For the CDR3, the DNA is TGCGCCAGCAGCTTATCGGGACAGTTCCAAGAGACCCAGTACTTC. The rearrangement joins TRBV5-1 to TRBJ2-5, with 7 bases lining up with TRBD1. CDR1 SGHRS and CDR2 YFSETQ come from the germline V gene. J was trimmed by 1 base and V by 2 bases; bases with no gene match: 5. This CDR3 spans 15 amino acids.

V gene TRBV19 combines with J gene TRBJ1-5; no reliable D call. Germline assignment: CDR1 LNHDA and CDR2 SQIVND (reference sequence). This CDR3 is 15 amino acids long. V was pared by 1 base and J by 4 bases, with 11 bases between. The CDR3 DNA reads as TGTGCCAGTAGTATAGGACAAATGAGGAATCAGCCCCAGCATTTT. Encoded protein: CASSIGQMRNQPQHF.

The chain links TRBV9 to TRBJ2-7; 8 bases fit TRBD2. CDR1 and CDR2 (germline): SGDLS, YYNGEE. V trimming: 0 bases; J trimming: 6 bases; junction bases outside the gene matches: 5. This CDR3 is 14 amino acids long. The CDR3 region is CASSVGAGAGEQYF. The DNA of the CDR3 is TGTGCCAGCAGCGTAGGAGCGGGAGCGGGCGAGCAGTACTTC.

This rearrangement joins TRBV9 to TRBJ2-2; 7 bases are shared with TRBD2. Germline assignment: CDR1 SGDLS and CDR2 YYNGEE. V shed 8 bases, J shed 0 bases, and the junction held 7 bases outside the gene matches. CDR3 length: 15 residues. Written as DNA, the CDR3 is TGTGCCAGTTCCGGGGGGTTCGCGAACACCGGGGAGCTGTTTTTT. Translation: CASSGGFANTGELFF.

The V and J genes are TRBV7-2 and TRBJ2-1; either TRBD1 or TRBD2 may supply D (6 bases each). The germline V and J ends were trimmed by 6 bases and 6 bases, with 12 bases remaining between them. There are 13 residues in the CDR3. Germline CDR1 SGHTA, CDR2 FQGNSA. The CDR3 spells CASRGAGSNEQFF. The CDR3 bases are TGTGCCAGCAGGGGGGCGGGAAGCAATGAGCAGTTCTTC.

The chain uses TRBV7-2 and TRBJ2-7; 7 bases line up with TRBD2. Germline trimming cut 6 bases from V and 1 base from J; bases unmatched to any gene: 12. The CDR3 covers 16 residues. The V gene's germline CDR1 is SGHTA and CDR2 FQGNSA. CDR3 residues: CASSGSGPTGSYEQYF. CDR3 coding DNA: TGTGCCAGCAGTGGTAGCGGGCCCACGGGGTCCTACGAGCAGTACTTC.

The chain links TRBV9 to TRBJ2-2; TRBD1 is a possible D gene (6 bases). Germline V gives CDR1 SGDLS, CDR2 YYNGEE. The CDR3 totals 16 residues. The germline V and J ends were trimmed by 6 bases and 1 base, with 16 bases remaining between them. The CDR3 here is CASTFRGAKNTGELFF. The CDR3 coding sequence is TGTGCCAGCACTTTCAGGGGAGCCAAGAACACCGGGGAGCTGTTTTTT.

The chain uses TRBV30 and TRBJ1-5; D is possibly TRBD1 (5 bases). V lost 0 bases and J 4 bases, leaving 7 bases between the germline ends. Germline V lookup: CDR1 GTSNPN, CDR2 SVGIG (reference sequence). The CDR3 has 13 amino acids. The CDR3 coding sequence is TGTGCCTGGAGTGTACACAGGAATCAGCCCCAGCATTTT. This sequence encodes CAWSVHRNQPQHF. The full variable domain, in which reference TRBV30 and TRBJ1-5 provide the parts outside the CDR3, is SQTIHQWPATLVQPVGSPLSLECTVEGTSNPNLYWYRQAAGRGLQLLFYSVGIGQISSEVPQNLSASRPQDRQFILSSKKLLLSDSGFYLCAWSVHRNQPQHFGDGTRLSIL.

V usage is TRBV7-9 and J usage is TRBJ1-4, with D possibly being TRBD1 (6 bases). The length of the CDR3 is 14 residues. Per the germline V gene, CDR1 is SEHNR and CDR2 is FQNEAQ (reference sequence). Between the trimmed V and J ends, which lost 7 bases and 6 bases, there was a span of 15 bases. CDR3 sequence: CASTGRDIDEKLFF. In nucleotides, the CDR3 is TGTGCCAGCACCGGACGGGACATAGATGAAAAACTGTTTTTT.

As to this clone: A far larger clone is one base from this, pointing to a likely read error. V gene TRBV29-1 combines with J gene TRBJ1-3, with D perhaps matching TRBD1 (5 bases). There are 14 residues in the CDR3. CDR1 is SQVTM and CDR2 is ANQGSEA in the germline V gene. This chain's CDR3 is CSVNVGGTGSTIYF. CDR3 coding DNA: TGCAGCGTTAATGTTGGGGGGACGGGAAGCACCATATATTTT. The full variable domain, its missing parts supplied by reference TRBV29-1 and TRBJ1-3, is SAVISQKPSRDICQRGTSLTIQCQVDSQVTMMFWYRQQPGQSLTLIATANQGSEATYESGFVIDKFPISRPNLTFSTLTVSNMSPEDSSIYLCSVNVGGTGSTIYFGEGSWLTVV.

This clone showed up just once. The chain is built from TRBV5-4 and TRBJ2-5, with 14 bases lining up with TRBD2. V was pared by 3 bases and J by 2 bases, with 6 bases of the junction left unmatched. Germline lookup yields CDR1 SGHNT and CDR2 YYREEE (reference sequence). The CDR3 runs 17 residues. The CDR3 region has the DNA TGTGCCAGCAGCTCGGGACTAGCGGGAGTTGGGCAAGAGACCCAGTACTTC. Translated, it gives CASSSGLAGVGQETQYF.

The V call is TRBV18, the J call TRBJ1-2; the D gene is possibly TRBD1 (6 bases). V shed 2 bases and J shed 3 bases, with 10 bases lying between them. Germline V gene sequence: CDR1 KGHSH, CDR2 LQKENI. This CDR3 has 14 amino acids. CDR3 sequence: CASSPGGTDYGYTF. The CDR3 coding sequence is TGTGCCAGCTCACCAGGGGGCACGGACTATGGCTACACCTTC.

This clone was seen just once. This sequence joins TRBV18 and TRBJ2-2; D possibly corresponds to TRBD1 (5 bases). The germline V gene encodes CDR1 KGHSH and CDR2 LQKENI. V lost 3 bases and J 1 base, leaving 12 bases between the germline ends. The CDR3 length is 16 residues. CDR3 in amino acids: CASSPMTAKNTGELFF. The CDR3 nucleotides are TGTGCCAGCTCACCCATGACAGCCAAGAACACCGGGGAGCTGTTTTTT.

As for this clone: A far larger clone differs by one base, so this is likely a read error. V and J are TRBV30 and TRBJ2-7; D perhaps matches TRBD1 (6 bases). Germline CDR1 GTSNPN, CDR2 SVGIG (reference sequence). V was clipped by 8 bases and J by 4 bases, with 15 bases between them. The CDR3 length is 12 residues. Here the CDR3 reads CATRTAWYEQYF. In DNA form, the CDR3 reads TGTGCCACAAGGACAGCATGGTACGAGCAGTACTTC.

Note on this clone: A read error likely explains this, since a far larger clone differs by one base. The chain is built from TRBV7-9 and TRBJ2-7; 8 bases line up with TRBD2. In germline, CDR1 is SEHNR, CDR2 FQNEAQ (reference sequence). Trimming at V came to 5 bases and at J to 6 bases, leaving 6 bases not matched to a gene. The CDR3 extends over 13 amino acids. In nucleotides, the CDR3 is TGTGCCAGCAGCAGGAGACGGGGGGGCGAGCAGTACTTC. Protein: CASSRRRGGEQYF.

This chain connects TRBV27 to TRBJ1-2; D gene unclear. Germline V gives CDR1 MNHEY, CDR2 SMNVEV (reference sequence). The V gene lost 7 bases and the J gene lost 0 bases, with 3 bases spanning the gap. The CDR3 contains 11 residues. For the CDR3, the DNA is TGTGCCAGCACCCCTAACTATGGCTACACCTTC. Translated, it gives CASTPNYGYTF.

As regards this clone: The sample contains more than one DNA sequence encoding this CDR3. The chain has TRBV28 and TRBJ2-7; D tentatively fits TRBD1 or TRBD2 (5 bases each). The CDR3 loop spans 12 amino acids. Germline V gives CDR1 MDHEN, CDR2 SYDVKM. V gave up 5 bases and J gave up 5 bases, with 10 bases separating them. The CDR3 DNA sequence: TGTGCCAGCAGTCTAGTGGGGGACGAGCAGTACTTC. Protein: CASSLVGDEQYF.

V and J are TRBV5-4 and TRBJ2-1; 7 nucleotides line up with TRBD1. V was pared by 4 bases and J by 1 base, with 8 bases of the junction left unmatched. Germline V gene sequence: CDR1 SGHNT, CDR2 YYREEE (reference sequence). CDR3 length: 16 residues. The CDR3 is CASSPRQGGSYNEQFF. For the CDR3, the DNA is TGTGCCAGCAGCCCCCGACAGGGTGGTTCCTACAATGAGCAGTTCTTC.

The chain combines TRBV5-1 with TRBJ2-1; D remains unclear. The germline V gene encodes CDR1 SGHRS and CDR2 YFSETQ. Trimming removed 0 bases from V and 6 bases from J, with 10 bases in between. This CDR3 has 14 residues. The CDR3 sequence is CASSLGQTSNEQFF. The DNA of the CDR3 is TGCGCCAGCAGCTTGGGGCAGACGTCCAATGAGCAGTTCTTC.